What follows are 19 T cell receptor beta chains derived from one specimen sequenced in a study of blood T cell repertoires in COVID-19. Data came from immunoSEQ multiplex PCR; TCRdb stores just in-frame clones and leaves some out. The sample holds some 210,000 clones, roughly 89% seen once. The sequencing sample was made of PBMCs or T cells enriched from blood (not recorded which). Receptors originate from a man between 18 and 35 years old with acute COVID-19.

This chain connects TRBV29-1 to TRBJ1-1, with D uncertain. The V and J ends lost 1 base and 1 base respectively, with 7 bases between them. This CDR3 region has 13 residues. Germline V gene lookup returns CDR1 SQVTM and CDR2 ANQGSEA. CDR3 in DNA: TGCAGCGTTGAAGTCTCGAGGAACACTGAAGCTTTCTTT. It specifies CSVEVSRNTEAFF.

The rearrangement joins TRBV28 to TRBJ1-4, with D possibly being TRBD1 (6 bases). V was shortened by 3 bases and J by 5 bases, with 13 bases between the two germline ends. The CDR3 runs to 15 residues. The germline CDR1 and CDR2 sequences are MDHEN and SYDVKM. The CDR3 DNA reads TGTGCCAGCAGTTTTAATGGGGGCGGGAATGAAAAACTGTTTTTT. It is translated as CASSFNGGGNEKLFF.

The CDR3 is CASSLGGGAVYEQFF. The CDR3 nucleotides are TGTGCCAGCAGCTTAGGAGGAGGAGCGGTTTATGAGCAGTTCTTC. The rearrangement joins TRBV11-2 to TRBJ2-1; possibly TRBD2 for D (5 bases). Trimming left V 1 base short and J 8 bases short, with 15 bases between. Germline V gene lookup returns CDR1 SGHAT and CDR2 FQNNGV. This CDR3 spans 15 amino acids.

This clone appeared once. The chain links TRBV7-3 to TRBJ1-6; 8 bases are shared with TRBD1. Germline lookup yields CDR1 SGHTA and CDR2 FQGTGA. Trimming at V came to 0 bases and at J to 10 bases, leaving 11 bases not matched to a gene. The CDR3 loop spans 17 amino acids. DNA for the CDR3: TGTGCCAGCAGCTTAACGAGTTTGGGCAGGGACAGGTCACCCCTCCACTTT. Amino acids: CASSLTSLGRDRSPLHF.

The chain carries TRBV7-9 and TRBJ2-7; 9 nucleotides match TRBD1. The CDR3 has 15 residues. Germline V lookup: CDR1 SEHNR, CDR2 FQNEAQ (reference sequence). The trim removed 6 bases at V and 2 bases at J, leaving 8 bases unmatched. This CDR3 reads CASSRGRDRAYEQYF. The DNA for the CDR3 is TGTGCCAGCAGTCGGGGGAGGGACAGGGCCTACGAGCAGTACTTC.

The chain couples TRBV7-8 to TRBJ1-1, with a possible D match to TRBD1 (5 bases). V lost 0 bases and J 7 bases, leaving 12 bases between the germline ends. This CDR3 comprises 14 residues. Per germline, CDR1 SGHVS and CDR2 FQNEAQ. The CDR3, as DNA: TGTGCCAGCAGCTTAGCGCGGAGGGGAGGTGAAGCTTTCTTT. Its protein is CASSLARRGGEAFF.

The rearrangement uses TRBV19 and TRBJ1-2; 8 nucleotides match TRBD1. The CDR3 runs 13 residues. Losses at the gene ends were 10 bases for V and 6 bases for J; bases not matched to a gene: 10. Germline V gives CDR1 LNHDA, CDR2 SQIVND (reference sequence). As DNA, the CDR3 is TGTGCCACCCAGGGGGCATATCGGGATGGCTACACCTTC. It is translated as CATQGAYRDGYTF.

The V gene is TRBV4-2, the J gene TRBJ2-1; perhaps TRBD2 as D (6 bases). In germline, CDR1 is LGHNA, CDR2 YNFKEQ. Trimming took off 8 bases at V and 0 bases at J, with 11 bases between the two ends. The CDR3 runs to 14 residues. The CDR3 bases are TGTGCCAGCGGGGGGAAGAGCTCCTACAATGAGCAGTTCTTC. Encoded protein: CASGGKSSYNEQFF.

The chain recombines TRBV2 with TRBJ1-1, with TRBD1 matching 7 bases. Germline CDR1 and CDR2: SNHLY and FYNNEI. CDR3 size: 13 residues. The V segment lost 8 bases and the J segment 3 bases; nucleotides outside the gene matches: 6. The CDR3 sequence: CASRTGPDTEAFF. The CDR3 nucleotides read TGTGCCAGCCGGACAGGTCCGGACACTGAAGCTTTCTTT. Supplemented by reference TRBV2 and TRBJ1-1, the full variable domain reads EPEVTQTPSHQVTQMGQEVILRCVPISNHLYFYWYRQILGQKVEFLVSFYNNEISEKSEIFDDQFSVERPDGSNFTLKIRSTKLEDSAMYFCASRTGPDTEAFFGQGTRLTVV.

The CDR3 region has the DNA TGTGCCAGCAGTTTTCCCCTTGTCGACGGTCCGGGGACTAGCGGGAGGCCCGGGGAGACCCAGTACTTC. It yields the protein CASSFPLVDGPGTSGRPGETQYF. V is TRBV28 and J is TRBJ2-5; TRBD2 matches at 15 bases. V gave up 3 bases and J gave up 5 bases; unmatched junction bases: 25. This CDR3 has 23 residues. Germline CDR1 MDHEN, CDR2 SYDVKM.

V and J are TRBV28 and TRBJ1-2; tentative D call: TRBD1 (5 bases). The CDR3 runs to 12 residues. The V gene's germline CDR1 is MDHEN and CDR2 SYDVKM. The ends were cut back, 7 bases at V and 4 bases at J, with 10 bases in the middle. The CDR3 bases are TGTGCCAGCAAGGACCAGGGCTATGGCTACACCTTC. As protein: CASKDQGYGYTF.

The V gene is TRBV27, the J gene TRBJ1-6; possibly TRBD1 for D (5 bases). Trimming removed 6 bases from V and 5 bases from J, with 11 bases in between. Germline V gives CDR1 MNHEY, CDR2 SMNVEV (reference sequence). The CDR3 consists of 14 residues. CDR3 DNA sequence: TGTGCCAGCAGCTCAGGACAAGATAATTCACCCCTCCACTTT. It yields the protein CASSSGQDNSPLHF.

The V gene is TRBV18, the J gene TRBJ2-5, with D perhaps matching TRBD2 (5 bases). Germline CDR1 is KGHSH and CDR2 is LQKENI. Trimming took 6 bases from V and 4 from J, leaving 9 bases between them. The CDR3 has 12 residues. CDR3 in amino acids: CASSLEGETQYF. The CDR3 DNA sequence: TGTGCCAGCTCTTTAGAGGGAGAGACCCAGTACTTC. Filled out from reference TRBV18 and TRBJ2-5, the complete variable domain reads NAGVMQNPRHLVRRRGQEARLRCSPMKGHSHVYWYRQLPEEGLKFMVYLQKENIIDESGMPKERFSAEFPKEGPSILRIQQVVRGDSAAYFCASSLEGETQYFGPGTRLLVL.

This clone was picked up one time. The chain recombines TRBV19 with TRBJ2-2, with 7 bases that match TRBD1. Unmatched junction bases numbered 2, after V lost 4 bases and J lost 3 bases. The germline gives CDR1 LNHDA, CDR2 SQIVND (reference sequence). The CDR3 consists of 14 residues. CDR3 DNA sequence: TGTGCCAGTAGTAATAGGGGGCACACCGGGGAGCTGTTTTTT. Protein: CASSNRGHTGELFF.

This chain uses TRBV4-1 with TRBJ2-2; TRBD1 matches 8 bases. This CDR3 spans 19 amino acids. Germline CDR1 MGHRA, CDR2 YSYEKL. V lost 1 base and J lost 0; bases outside the gene matches: 10. The CDR3 reads CASSQAPGQAISNTGELFF. The DNA for the CDR3 is TGCGCCAGCAGCCAAGCTCCGGGACAGGCCATATCGAACACCGGGGAGCTGTTTTTT.

The chain uses TRBV6-5 and TRBJ2-7; D unclear. Germline assignment: CDR1 MNHEY and CDR2 SVGAGI. Trimming removed 0 bases from V and 3 bases from J, with 9 bases in between. The CDR3 runs to 14 residues. The CDR3, as DNA: TGTGCCAGCAGTTACTCGTGGCAAAGCTACGAGCAGTACTTC. Amino acids: CASSYSWQSYEQYF.

The genes are TRBV6-1 and TRBJ2-1, with 9 bases that match TRBD1. The V gene end was trimmed by 2 bases and the J gene end by 10 bases; junction bases not matched to a gene: 9. There are 15 residues in the CDR3. Germline values: CDR1 MNHNS, CDR2 SASEGT. The CDR3, as DNA: TGTGCCAGCAGTGAAATAGCGGACAGGGGATGGGAGCAGTTCTTC. Amino acids: CASSEIADRGWEQFF.

This clone was seen only once. CDR3 nucleotides: TGTGCCTGGAGTGTTCAGTTCGGACTGCTCACCTACGAGCAGTACTTC. Translating gives CAWSVQFGLLTYEQYF. J is TRBJ2-7 and V is TRBV30, with D maybe TRBD2 (5 bases). V was shortened by 0 bases and J by 2 bases, with 17 bases between the two germline ends. The germline gives CDR1 GTSNPN, CDR2 SVGIG (reference sequence). This CDR3 is 16 amino acids long. Drawing the rest from reference TRBV30 and TRBJ2-7, the complete variable domain is SQTIHQWPATLVQPVGSPLSLECTVEGTSNPNLYWYRQAAGRGLQLLFYSVGIGQISSEVPQNLSASRPQDRQFILSSKKLLLSDSGFYLCAWSVQFGLLTYEQYFGPGTRLTVT.

The rearrangement links TRBV28 to TRBJ2-7, with 8 bases lining up with TRBD1. CDR3 length equals 14 residues. Germline CDR1 reads MDHEN; CDR2 reads SYDVKM. V lost 6 bases to trimming and J lost 1 base; unmatched junction nucleotides: 5. The CDR3 reads CASRRTGISYEQYF. CDR3 sequence (DNA): TGTGCCAGCAGAAGGACAGGGATATCCTACGAGCAGTACTTC.